These 4 T cell receptor beta chains originate from one sample sequenced in a study of CD8 T cells in Susac syndrome. The RNA input was about 0.45 to 1 ug, and it was reverse transcribed with random hexamers. TCRdb independently ran MiXCR on the immunoSEQ multiplex PCR reads; one entry per CDR3 protein. In the table there are 180,000 or so distinct CDR3 sequences, over 90% of which are singletons. Sequenced sample: CD4+ T cells from PBMCs. Receptors originate from a human donor with multiple sclerosis.

V and J are TRBV2 and TRBJ2-5; possible D gene TRBD1, 6 bases. This CDR3 has 14 amino acids. CDR1 and CDR2 (germline): SNHLY, FYNNEI. V shed 2 bases and J shed 3 bases, with 10 bases lying between them. CDR3 amino acids: CASSELYREETQYF. Here the CDR3 DNA reads TGTGCCAGCAGTGAATTGTACAGGGAAGAGACCCAGTACTTC.

The count of this clonotype is one. DNA of the CDR3: TGCAGTGCTAGAGATGTCCCCCTAGCGCCGCTATTCTATGAGCAGTTCTTC. It specifies CSARDVPLAPLFYEQFF. The chain combines TRBV20-1 with TRBJ2-1; D is perhaps TRBD2 (6 bases). The V gene's germline CDR1 is DFQATT and CDR2 SNEGSKA (reference sequence). Trimming removed 0 bases at V and 8 bases at J, with 23 bases between. The CDR3 has 17 amino acids.

The chain combines TRBV15 with TRBJ2-1; TRBD1 aligns across 7 bases. The CDR3 is 13 residues long. The germline V gene has CDR1 LNHNV and CDR2 YYDKDF (reference sequence). Trimming cost V 1 base and J 9 bases; bases outside gene matches: 3. CDR3 sequence: CATSRGQGVEQFF. Written as DNA, the CDR3 is TGTGCCACCAGCAGAGGACAGGGAGTTGAGCAGTTCTTC. Full variable domain (remainder filled in from reference TRBV15 and TRBJ2-1): DAMVIQNPRYQVTQFGKPVTLSCSQTLNHNVMYWYQQKSSQAPKLLFHYYDKDFNNEADTPDNFQSRRPNTSFCFLDIRSPGLGDTAMYLCATSRGQGVEQFFGPGTRLTVL.

This chain links TRBV6-5 with TRBJ2-6; 8 bases line up with TRBD1. The CDR3 runs 13 residues. Germline V CDR1 and CDR2: MNHEY, SVGAGI. J was trimmed by 13 bases and V by 4 bases; bases with no gene match: 6. CDR3 loop: CASSLQGERVLTF. The DNA of the CDR3 is TGTGCCAGCAGTTTACAGGGGGAGCGTGTCCTGACTTTC.